These T cell receptor beta chains were read from a single sample in a study of identical twins. TCRdb called the 5' RACE reads again in MiXCR, with one record for every CDR3 protein. The sample has around 500,000 distinct CDR3 sequences; 12% to 15% are singletons. These records were also assigned to another study, of yellow fever vaccine responses in identical twins.

The sequenced material came from CD4+ T cells sorted from blood. These TCRs come from a young woman in good health. Each CDR3 is given with its conserved first and last residue. The D gene is left open where the match is weak. Expanded clones are given a class, and other clones once, few, many or no size at all.

J gene: TRBJ2-2
clone size: .
D gene: TRBD1
V gene: TRBV2
CDR3 DNA: TGTGCCAGCAGTGGGACAGGGTTGTGGACCGGGGAGCTGTTTTTT
CDR3 protein: CASSGTGLWTGELFF

J gene: TRBJ2-1
clone size: many
D gene: .
V gene: TRBV5-1
CDR3 DNA: TGCGCCAGCAGCTTGGCCCCGGGACTCGGAAGTAGGGAATCCTACAATGAGCAGTTCTTC
CDR3 protein: CASSLAPGLGSRESYNEQFF

J gene: TRBJ2-1
clone size: few
D gene: .
V gene: TRBV2
CDR3 DNA: TGTGCCAGCAGTGATGTTCGAGGGAATGAGCAGTTCTTC
CDR3 protein: CASSDVRGNEQFF

J gene: TRBJ2-5
clone size: few
D gene: .
V gene: TRBV28
CDR3 DNA: TGTGCCAGCAGTTTCTTGGCAGGGGTAGGGACCCAGTACTTC
CDR3 protein: CASSFLAGVGTQYF

J gene: TRBJ1-5
clone size: few
D gene: .
V gene: TRBV7-2
CDR3 DNA: TGTGCCAGCAGCAAGGATAGCAATCAGCCCCAGCATTTT
CDR3 protein: CASSKDSNQPQHF

J gene: TRBJ2-2
clone size: few
D gene: .
V gene: TRBV4-2
CDR3 DNA: TGTGCCAGCAGCCAAGATCTCGGGGGTGTGGACACCGGGGAGCTGTTTTTT
CDR3 protein: CASSQDLGGVDTGELFF

J gene: TRBJ2-1
clone size: .
D gene: TRBD1
V gene: TRBV6-2/TRBV6-3
CDR3 DNA: TGTGCCAGCAGTTCTCTTCCGGGACAGGGGGCACACAATGAGCAGTTCTTC
CDR3 protein: CASSSLPGQGAHNEQFF

J gene: TRBJ2-3
clone size: many
D gene: TRBD2
V gene: TRBV6-5
CDR3 DNA: TGTGCCAGCAGCTACCTATCGGGGGGGGGTTATACGCAGTATTTT
CDR3 protein: CASSYLSGGGYTQYF

J gene: TRBJ2-7
clone size: few
D gene: .
V gene: TRBV6-5
CDR3 DNA: TGTGCCAGCAGTTACTCAAGGGACTCCGAGCAGTACTTC
CDR3 protein: CASSYSRDSEQYF

J gene: TRBJ2-3
clone size: few
D gene: .
V gene: TRBV5-1
CDR3 DNA: TGCGCCAGCAGCTCGCGGGGCGCACCACCCGAAGATACGCAGTATTTT
CDR3 protein: CASSSRGAPPEDTQYF

J gene: TRBJ2-7
clone size: .
D gene: TRBD1
V gene: TRBV3-1
CDR3 DNA: TGTGCCAGCAGCCAAGGACAGGGAAACTACGAGCAGTACTTC
CDR3 protein: CASSQGQGNYEQYF

J gene: TRBJ2-7
clone size: few
D gene: .
V gene: TRBV7-2
CDR3 DNA: TGTGCCAGCAGCTCCGGACAGCTTCCCCGCGAGCAGTACTTC
CDR3 protein: CASSSGQLPREQYF

J gene: TRBJ2-3
clone size: few
D gene: TRBD1
V gene: TRBV5-1
CDR3 DNA: TGCGCCAGCAGCCGGACAGGGTACACAGATACGCAGTATTTT
CDR3 protein: CASSRTGYTDTQYF

J gene: TRBJ2-7
clone size: .
D gene: .
V gene: TRBV4-3
CDR3 DNA: TGCGCCAGCAGCCCTTTGGGACCCTCCTACGAGCAGTACTTC
CDR3 protein: CASSPLGPSYEQYF

J gene: TRBJ2-5
clone size: few
D gene: .
V gene: TRBV5-1
CDR3 DNA: TGCGCCAGCAGCTTCGAACCAGCGGAACAGCAAGAGACCCAGTACTTC
CDR3 protein: CASSFEPAEQQETQYF

J gene: TRBJ2-1
clone size: few
D gene: TRBD2
V gene: TRBV12-3/TRBV12-4
CDR3 DNA: TGTGCCAGCTATATCCGACTAGCGGGAGGGAATGAGCAGTTCTTC
CDR3 protein: CASYIRLAGGNEQFF

J gene: TRBJ2-5
clone size: .
D gene: .
V gene: TRBV28
CDR3 DNA: TGTGCCAGCAGTTATCACACACGGACGTACCAAGAGACCCAGTACTTC
CDR3 protein: CASSYHTRTYQETQYF

J gene: TRBJ2-3
clone size: few
D gene: .
V gene: TRBV5-1
CDR3 DNA: TGCGCCAGCACTCGGACTCGGGGTGGGCAAGATACGCAGTATTTT
CDR3 protein: CASTRTRGGQDTQYF

J gene: TRBJ2-1
clone size: .
D gene: .
V gene: TRBV28
CDR3 DNA: TGTGCCAGCAGTCATAACACAGCGAGCTCCTACAATGAGCAGTTCTTC
CDR3 protein: CASSHNTASSYNEQFF

J gene: TRBJ2-5
clone size: few
D gene: .
V gene: TRBV20-1
CDR3 DNA: TGCAGTGCTAGAGATGCGCGGTTCCAAGAGACCCAGTACTTC
CDR3 protein: CSARDARFQETQYF

J gene: TRBJ2-5
clone size: .
D gene: TRBD2
V gene: TRBV20-1
CDR3 DNA: TGCAGTGCACCGAGCGGGACCGCTCAAGAGACCCAGTACTTC
CDR3 protein: CSAPSGTAQETQYF

J gene: TRBJ2-1
clone size: few
D gene: .
V gene: TRBV5-1
CDR3 DNA: TGCGCCAGCAGGGGGGTAGACTACAATGAGCAGTTCTTC
CDR3 protein: CASRGVDYNEQFF

J gene: TRBJ2-4
clone size: .
D gene: TRBD2
V gene: TRBV2
CDR3 DNA: TGTGCCAGCTACGGAAGGGAGGGGAACATTCAGTACTTC
CDR3 protein: CASYGREGNIQYF

J gene: TRBJ2-1
clone size: few
D gene: TRBD2
V gene: TRBV5-4
CDR3 DNA: TGTGCCAGCAGCTCCGGACTAGCGGGGGGGCCAGATCTCCCGGGTGAGCAGTTCTTC
CDR3 protein: CASSSGLAGGPDLPGEQFF

J gene: TRBJ2-6
clone size: few
D gene: .
V gene: TRBV5-1
CDR3 DNA: TGCGCCAGCAGCTTAATCACAACGAGGGCTGGGGCCAACGTCCTGACTTTC
CDR3 protein: CASSLITTRAGANVLTF

J gene: TRBJ2-1
clone size: .
D gene: TRBD1
V gene: TRBV10-3
CDR3 DNA: TGTGCCATCAGGGGACAGGAATACAATGAGCAGTTCTTC
CDR3 protein: CAIRGQEYNEQFF

J gene: TRBJ2-5
clone size: .
D gene: .
V gene: TRBV5-1
CDR3 DNA: TGCGCCAGCCATGGGGTGGGGCAAGAGACCCAGTACTTC
CDR3 protein: CASHGVGQETQYF

J gene: TRBJ2-5
clone size: .
D gene: TRBD1
V gene: TRBV20-1
CDR3 DNA: TGCAGTGCTCCGGGACAGGGGCGGGAGACCCAGTACTTC
CDR3 protein: CSAPGQGRETQYF

J gene: TRBJ2-1
clone size: few
D gene: .
V gene: TRBV11-2
CDR3 DNA: TGTGCCAGCAGCAAATTAGGAGATATGAGTGAGCAGTTCTTC
CDR3 protein: CASSKLGDMSEQFF

J gene: TRBJ2-3
clone size: .
D gene: .
V gene: TRBV6-5
CDR3 DNA: TGTGCCAGCAGTAACATCCAAGATACGCAGTATTTT
CDR3 protein: CASSNIQDTQYF

J gene: TRBJ1-1
clone size: .
D gene: .
V gene: TRBV6-1
CDR3 DNA: TGTGCCAGCAGGTCGCCGGGCCCTCAGGGGAACACTGAAGCTTTCTTT
CDR3 protein: CASRSPGPQGNTEAFF

J gene: TRBJ2-3
clone size: .
D gene: TRBD2
V gene: TRBV11-2
CDR3 DNA: TGTGCCAGCAGCTTAGGTCGATCAGCGGGGGGTACAGATACGCAGTATTTT
CDR3 protein: CASSLGRSAGGTDTQYF

J gene: TRBJ2-3
clone size: .
D gene: .
V gene: TRBV20-1
CDR3 DNA: TGCAGTGCTAGAGAGCTCGGGAGAGGCACAGATACGCAGTATTTT
CDR3 protein: CSARELGRGTDTQYF

J gene: TRBJ2-5
clone size: .
D gene: .
V gene: TRBV13
CDR3 DNA: TGTGCCAGCAGCTTACGGCAGGCTCCCGTAGAGACCCAGTACTTC
CDR3 protein: CASSLRQAPVETQYF

J gene: TRBJ2-1
clone size: .
D gene: .
V gene: TRBV9
CDR3 DNA: TGTGCCAGCAGCGTTGGGACCTACAATGAGCAGTTCTTC
CDR3 protein: CASSVGTYNEQFF

J gene: TRBJ2-7
clone size: few
D gene: TRBD2
V gene: TRBV28
CDR3 DNA: TGTGCCAGCAGAGCGGGACCCTACGAGCAGTACTTC
CDR3 protein: CASRAGPYEQYF

J gene: TRBJ2-3
clone size: .
D gene: TRBD2
V gene: TRBV7-9
CDR3 DNA: TGTGCCAGCAGCCGGGGAGGGGCGATCACAGATACGCAGTATTTT
CDR3 protein: CASSRGGAITDTQYF

J gene: TRBJ2-7
clone size: .
D gene: .
V gene: TRBV21-1
CDR3 DNA: TGTGCCAGCAGCAAACGGCGGAGGGTACACCCCTACGAGCAGTACTTC
CDR3 protein: CASSKRRRVHPYEQYF

J gene: TRBJ1-1
clone size: few
D gene: .
V gene: TRBV6-1
CDR3 DNA: TGTGCCAGCAGTGAATCCGGGACGGGGAACACTGAAGCTTTCTTT
CDR3 protein: CASSESGTGNTEAFF

J gene: TRBJ2-7
clone size: many
D gene: .
V gene: TRBV5-1
CDR3 DNA: TGCGCCAGCAGCAACGGGGACCGCGGCTACGAGCAGTACTTC
CDR3 protein: CASSNGDRGYEQYF

J gene: TRBJ2-6
clone size: .
D gene: .
V gene: TRBV7-9
CDR3 DNA: TGTGCCAGCAGCTATAAAGGGCCTGGCAGGGTCAACGTCCTGACTTTC
CDR3 protein: CASSYKGPGRVNVLTF

J gene: TRBJ2-7
clone size: .
D gene: TRBD1
V gene: TRBV3-1
CDR3 DNA: TGTGCCAGCAGCCCCCCGCCGGGCAGGGGGTCCCCCGACCACGAGCAGTACTTC
CDR3 protein: CASSPPPGRGSPDHEQYF

J gene: TRBJ1-2
clone size: few
D gene: TRBD1
V gene: TRBV12-3/TRBV12-4
CDR3 DNA: TGTGCCAGCATCCCGACAGGGGGTTCTATTGGCTACACCTTC
CDR3 protein: CASIPTGGSIGYTF

J gene: TRBJ2-7
clone size: .
D gene: .
V gene: TRBV4-2
CDR3 DNA: TGTGCCAGCAGCCAACAGGGCCGATTAAGCTCCTACGAGCAGTACTTC
CDR3 protein: CASSQQGRLSSYEQYF

J gene: TRBJ1-6
clone size: few
D gene: .
V gene: TRBV4-3
CDR3 DNA: TGCGCCAGCAGCCAACCGGGAAATAATTCACCCCTCCACTTT
CDR3 protein: CASSQPGNNSPLHF

J gene: TRBJ2-3
clone size: few
D gene: .
V gene: TRBV20-1
CDR3 DNA: TGCAGTGCTAAAAACACTGGGGGGGATACGCAGTATTTT
CDR3 protein: CSAKNTGGDTQYF